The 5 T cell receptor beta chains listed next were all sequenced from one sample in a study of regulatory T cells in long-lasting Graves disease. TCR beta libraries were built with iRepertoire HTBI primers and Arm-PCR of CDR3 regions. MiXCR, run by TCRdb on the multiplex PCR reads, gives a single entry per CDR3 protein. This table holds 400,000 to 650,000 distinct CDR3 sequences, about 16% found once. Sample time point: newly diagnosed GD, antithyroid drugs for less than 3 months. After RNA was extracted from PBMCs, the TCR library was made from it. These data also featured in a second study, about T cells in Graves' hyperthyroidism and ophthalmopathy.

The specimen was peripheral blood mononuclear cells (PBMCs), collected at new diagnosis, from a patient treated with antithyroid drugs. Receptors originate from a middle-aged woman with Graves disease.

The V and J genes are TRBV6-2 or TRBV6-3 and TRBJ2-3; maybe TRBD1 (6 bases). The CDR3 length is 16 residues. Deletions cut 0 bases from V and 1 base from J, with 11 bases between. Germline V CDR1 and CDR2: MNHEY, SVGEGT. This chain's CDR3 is CASSYSTGDGTDTQYF. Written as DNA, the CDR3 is TGTGCCAGCAGTTACTCGACAGGTGACGGCACAGATACGCAGTATTTT.

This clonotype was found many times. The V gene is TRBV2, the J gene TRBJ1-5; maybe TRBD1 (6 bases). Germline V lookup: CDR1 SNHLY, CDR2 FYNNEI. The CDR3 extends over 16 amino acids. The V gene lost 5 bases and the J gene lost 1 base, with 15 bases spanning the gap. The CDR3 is CASSSYGGRSNQPQHF. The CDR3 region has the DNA TGTGCCAGCAGTTCTTATGGGGGCAGGAGCAATCAGCCCCAGCATTTT.

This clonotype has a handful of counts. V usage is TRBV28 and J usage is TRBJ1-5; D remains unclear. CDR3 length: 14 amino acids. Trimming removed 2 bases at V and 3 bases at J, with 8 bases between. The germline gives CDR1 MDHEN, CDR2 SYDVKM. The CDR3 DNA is TGTGCCAGCAGTTTAGGTTTACACAATCAGCCCCAGCATTTT. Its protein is CASSLGLHNQPQHF.

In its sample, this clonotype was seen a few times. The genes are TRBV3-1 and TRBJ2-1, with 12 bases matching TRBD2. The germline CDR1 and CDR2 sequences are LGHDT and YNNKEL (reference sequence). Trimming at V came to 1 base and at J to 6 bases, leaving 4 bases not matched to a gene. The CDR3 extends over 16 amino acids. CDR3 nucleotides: TGTGCCAGCAGCCAAGGCCTAGCGGGGGGGGTCAATGAGCAGTTCTTC. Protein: CASSQGLAGGVNEQFF.

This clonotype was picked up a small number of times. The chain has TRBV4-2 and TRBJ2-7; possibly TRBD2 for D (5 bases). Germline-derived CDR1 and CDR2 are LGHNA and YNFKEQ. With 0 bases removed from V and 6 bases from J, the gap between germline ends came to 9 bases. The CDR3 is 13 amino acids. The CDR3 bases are TGTGCCAGCAGCCAAGAGTGGGCGGGCGAGCAGTACTTC. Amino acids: CASSQEWAGEQYF.